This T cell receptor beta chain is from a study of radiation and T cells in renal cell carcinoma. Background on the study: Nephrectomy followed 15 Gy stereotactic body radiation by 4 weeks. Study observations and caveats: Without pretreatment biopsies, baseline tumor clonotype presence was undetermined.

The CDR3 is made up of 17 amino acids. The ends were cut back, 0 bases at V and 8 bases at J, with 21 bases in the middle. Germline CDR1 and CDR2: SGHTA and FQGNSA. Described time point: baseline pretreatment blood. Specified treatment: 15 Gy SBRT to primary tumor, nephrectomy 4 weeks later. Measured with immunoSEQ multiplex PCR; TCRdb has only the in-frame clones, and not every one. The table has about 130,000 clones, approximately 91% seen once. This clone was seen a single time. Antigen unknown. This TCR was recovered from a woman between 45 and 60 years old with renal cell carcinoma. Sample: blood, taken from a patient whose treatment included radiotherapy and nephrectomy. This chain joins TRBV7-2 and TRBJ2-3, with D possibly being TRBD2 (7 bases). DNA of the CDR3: TGTGCCAGCAGCTTAGCAGTGGCGCGGGGGCCTCCCTTTACGCAGTATTTT. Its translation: CASSLAVARGPPFTQYF.